This T cell receptor beta chain was captured in a study of neurological immune-mediated disorders. Many counts were recorded for this clonotype. The target antigen is unknown. Notes on the study in general: No sharing of CDR3 amino acid sequences was observed among expanded clones across subjects, suggesting private repertoires in all groups.

A 10-nucleotide random UMI tagged transcripts in template-switch 5'RACE cDNA synthesis. TCRdb independently ran MiXCR on the 5' RACE reads; one entry per CDR3 protein. The repertoire consists of tens of thousands of distinct CDR3 sequences, with around 2% occurring once and the leading ten covering around 2%. The CDR3 extends over 17 amino acids. Germline CDR1 reads MNHEY; CDR2 reads SVGAGI. The junction had 9 bases not matched to a gene; V was cut back by 5 bases and J by 0 bases. Sequenced sample: PBMCs. The receptor was isolated from a woman aged 40 to 50 with multiple sclerosis. The chain couples TRBV6-5 to TRBJ1-3; 8 bases are a match to TRBD1. CDR3 sequence reads: CASSETGTGTSGNTIYF. The CDR3 DNA sequence: TGTGCCAGCAGTGAGACCGGGACAGGAACCTCTGGAAACACCATATATTTT.